The 5 T cell receptor beta chains listed next were all sequenced from one sample in a study of blood T cells in healthy people across ages. With a J-beta primer mix and a sample-barcoded 5' primer, a second PCR ran about 7 to 12 cycles. Each CDR3 protein gets one entry after TCRdb re-called the 5' RACE reads with MiXCR. In the table there are approximately 1.5 million distinct CDR3 sequences, about 32% of which are singletons. Sequencing used blood. The receptors come from a woman younger than 45 in good health.

The chain couples TRBV7-9 to TRBJ2-1; D tentatively fits TRBD1 or TRBD2 (6 bases each). The CDR3 sequence is 16 residues long. Looked up from germline, CDR1 is SEHNR and CDR2 is FQNEAQ (reference sequence). V dropped 5 bases and J dropped 5 bases, with 19 bases sitting between them. The CDR3, as DNA: TGTGCCAGCAGCGTCCGGGGGCTGACCGTTGACAATGAGCAGTTCTTC. Protein product: CASSVRGLTVDNEQFF.

This clonotype was seen only a few times. V usage is TRBV5-5 and J usage is TRBJ1-1, with 11 bases identical to TRBD1. The trim removed 4 bases at V and 10 bases at J, leaving 9 bases unmatched. The CDR3 is 14 amino acids. Germline V gene data show CDR1 as SGHKS and CDR2 as YYEKEE (reference sequence). In DNA form, the CDR3 reads TGTGCCAGCAGCGCGGGACAGGGGGTGCCTGGAGCTTTCTTT. Protein sequence: CASSAGQGVPGAFF.

This sequence joins TRBV5-1 and TRBJ1-2; no firm D call. This CDR3 contains 14 residues. CDR1 and CDR2 (germline): SGHRS, YFSETQ. The V end was cut by 4 bases, the J end by 4 bases, with 14 bases between. CDR3 bases: TGCGCCAGCAGCGTGGACGGGCCTGGCTATGGCTACACCTTC. Its translation: CASSVDGPGYGYTF.

The V gene is TRBV5-7, the J gene TRBJ2-1; D is undetermined. TRBV5-7 is recorded as an ORF, its role being uncertain. The ends were cut back, 3 bases at V and 4 bases at J, with 17 bases in the middle. The CDR3 consists of 16 residues. The CDR3 DNA sequence: TGTGCCAGCAGCTCCCCCCCGAGACACCCATACAATGAGCAGTTCTTC. It specifies CASSSPPRHPYNEQFF.

J is TRBJ2-7 and V is TRBV18; a possible D gene is TRBD1 (6 bases). The V gene's germline CDR1 is KGHSH and CDR2 LQKENI. The CDR3 loop spans 13 amino acids. V was cut by 4 bases and J by 2 bases, with 9 bases left in between. Here the CDR3 DNA reads TGTGCCAGCTCACACGGACAGACCTACGAGCAGTACTTC. Amino acids: CASSHGQTYEQYF.